This TCR beta chain was documented in a study of blood T cell repertoires in COVID-19. Looking at the study overall: COVID-19 samples from acute and convalescent phases originated in the United States, Italy and Spain. PBMCs, B-cell-depleted T cells, or T cells were the source of the cDNA or gDNA that made up the material.

Enrolled during active infection, Seattle patients were then followed longitudinally. The junction had 11 bases not matched to a gene; V was cut back by 4 bases and J by 6 bases. The CDR3 spans 14 residues. The V gene's germline CDR1 is SQVTM and CDR2 ANQGSEA. TCRdb keeps only in-frame clones here, not all; method: immunoSEQ multiplex PCR. This table holds about 480,000 clones, around 89% found once. The receptor comes from a woman in her 50s with COVID-19, enrolled during active disease. The rearrangement uses TRBV29-1 and TRBJ2-7, with TRBD2 matching 8 bases. Material: peripheral blood. CDR3 sequence reads: CSVVQGLGFSEQYF. CDR3 nucleotides: TGCAGCGTTGTACAGGGACTAGGTTTTAGCGAGCAGTACTTC.